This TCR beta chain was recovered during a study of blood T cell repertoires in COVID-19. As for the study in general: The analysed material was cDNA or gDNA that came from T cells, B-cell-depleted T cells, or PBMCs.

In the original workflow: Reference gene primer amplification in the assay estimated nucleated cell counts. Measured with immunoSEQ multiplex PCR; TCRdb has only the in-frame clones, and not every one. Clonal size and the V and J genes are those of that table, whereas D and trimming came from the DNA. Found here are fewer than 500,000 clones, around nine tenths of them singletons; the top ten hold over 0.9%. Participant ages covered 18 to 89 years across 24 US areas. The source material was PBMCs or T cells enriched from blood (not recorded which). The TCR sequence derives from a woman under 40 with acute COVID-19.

CDR3 bases: TGTGCCAGCAGCTTGGGACAGGGGGGAGATACGCAGTATTTT. It yields the protein CASSLGQGGDTQYF. The chain links TRBV11-2 to TRBJ2-3, with 11 positions matching TRBD1. This CDR3 is 14 amino acids long. From germline, CDR1 is SGHAT and CDR2 FQNNGV. With V trimmed by 3 bases and J by 5 bases, 1 base remained unmatched.